This passage covers 10 T cell receptor beta chains from one sample sequenced in a study of T cells after yellow fever vaccination. TCRdb re-called the 5' RACE reads with MiXCR, one entry per CDR3 protein. The data contain some 500,000 distinct CDR3 sequences, approximately 13% of them seen just once; the ten biggest clones take up 11% to 15%. Source: PBMCs, taken on the day of the yellow fever booster vaccination. These receptors were obtained from a man aged 25 to 40 who received the YFV17D yellow fever vaccine.

This clonotype occurred a few times. The rearrangement uses TRBV5-1 and TRBJ2-1; perhaps TRBD2 as D (6 bases). Trimming removed 2 bases at V and 4 bases at J, with 13 bases between. This CDR3 contains 15 residues. CDR1 and CDR2 from the germline V gene are SGHRS and YFSETQ. In DNA, the CDR3 is TGCGCCAGCAGCTTTGTGGGGGGAGGATACAATGAGCAGTTCTTC. Its translation is CASSFVGGGYNEQFF.

The chain is built from TRBV5-6 and TRBJ2-1; 11 positions agree with TRBD1. Trimming removed 1 base from V and 5 bases from J; junction bases left unmatched: 2. Germline values: CDR1 SGHDT, CDR2 YYEEEE. The CDR3 covers 15 residues. The CDR3 protein is CASSLRDRGDNEQFF. The DNA of the CDR3 is TGTGCCAGCAGCTTGAGGGACAGGGGGGACAATGAGCAGTTCTTC.

The chain employs TRBV19 and TRBJ2-5; 11 bases agree with TRBD2. V gave up 4 bases and J gave up 6 bases; unmatched junction bases: 4. The CDR3 runs 14 residues. Germline CDR1 is LNHDA and CDR2 is SQIVND (reference sequence). The CDR3 sequence is CASSKGTSGQTQYF. CDR3 nucleotide sequence: TGTGCCAGTAGTAAAGGGACTAGCGGCCAGACCCAGTACTTC.

This clonotype showed up just a few times. In DNA form, the CDR3 reads TGCAGTGCGACCGAGCGGGAGCCTCAAGAGCAGTACTTC. Encoded protein: CSATEREPQEQYF. The chain recombines TRBV20-1 with TRBJ2-7; 8 nucleotides align to TRBD2. Trimming removed 6 bases from V and 7 bases from J; junction bases left unmatched: 11. Germline V gene sequence: CDR1 DFQATT, CDR2 SNEGSKA (reference sequence). This CDR3 comprises 13 residues.

This chain's CDR3 is CAGGGLELFF. DNA for the CDR3: TGTGCGGGAGGGGGTCTGGAGCTGTTTTTT. The chain employs TRBV7-9 and TRBJ2-2, with D possibly matching TRBD2 (7 bases). The germline V gene encodes CDR1 SEHNR and CDR2 FQNEAQ (reference sequence). The CDR3 is 10 amino acids.

This chain connects TRBV18 to TRBJ2-2, with D uncertain. The ends were cut back, 3 bases at V and 1 base at J, with 9 bases in the middle. CDR3 length: 15 residues. Germline CDR1 KGHSH, CDR2 LQKENI. In nucleotides, the CDR3 is TGTGCCAGCTCACCGGGCCGGCTGAACACCGGGGAGCTGTTTTTT. It yields the protein CASSPGRLNTGELFF.

This clonotype was counted at least ten times. In nucleotides, the CDR3 is TGTGCCAGCAGTTCGGGGACAGGGAGGCATTCACCCCTCCACTTT. The encoded protein is CASSSGTGRHSPLHF. J is TRBJ1-6 and V is TRBV25-1, with TRBD1 matching over 9 bases. Germline assignment: CDR1 MGHDK and CDR2 SYGVNS. V shed 5 bases, J shed 8 bases, and the junction held 7 bases outside the gene matches. The CDR3 loop spans 15 amino acids.

The J gene is TRBJ2-1, the V gene TRBV29-1; 7 bases are shared with TRBD1. V lost 5 bases, J lost 8 bases, and 21 bases stayed unmatched. Looked up from germline, CDR1 is SQVTM and CDR2 is ANQGSEA. The CDR3 is made up of 17 amino acids. The CDR3 here is CSVRVGTAKKQADEQFF. For the CDR3, the DNA is TGCAGCGTTCGTGTAGGGACAGCCAAAAAGCAGGCCGATGAGCAGTTCTTC.

This clonotype was detected a few times. This chain connects TRBV28 to TRBJ1-2; D ambiguous. This CDR3 has 16 amino acids. Trimming cost V 7 bases and J 8 bases, with 26 bases left between them. Germline assignment: CDR1 MDHEN and CDR2 SYDVKM. CDR3: CASTPPPRQRAEGYTF. In DNA form, the CDR3 reads TGTGCCAGCACCCCCCCGCCACGGCAGAGGGCTGAAGGCTACACCTTC.

The chain carries TRBV12-3 or TRBV12-4 and TRBJ2-6, with D hard to call. Trimming pared 3 bases from V and 4 bases from J, leaving 4 bases between. CDR3 length: 13 amino acids. CDR3 DNA: TGTGCCAGCAGTTTGAAAGGGGCCAACGTCCTGACTTTC. This translates into CASSLKGANVLTF.